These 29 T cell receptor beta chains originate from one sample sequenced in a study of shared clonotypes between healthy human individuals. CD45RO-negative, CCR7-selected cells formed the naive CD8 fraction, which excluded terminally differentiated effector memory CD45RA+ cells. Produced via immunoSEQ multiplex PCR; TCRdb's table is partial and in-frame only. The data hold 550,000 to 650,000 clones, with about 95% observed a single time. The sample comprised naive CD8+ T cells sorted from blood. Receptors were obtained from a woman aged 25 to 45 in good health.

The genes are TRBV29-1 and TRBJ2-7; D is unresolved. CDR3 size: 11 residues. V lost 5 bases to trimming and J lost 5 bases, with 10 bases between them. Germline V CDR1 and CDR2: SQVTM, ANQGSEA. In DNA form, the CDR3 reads TGCAGCGTTTGGGCAGACAACGAGCAGTACTTC. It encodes CSVWADNEQYF.

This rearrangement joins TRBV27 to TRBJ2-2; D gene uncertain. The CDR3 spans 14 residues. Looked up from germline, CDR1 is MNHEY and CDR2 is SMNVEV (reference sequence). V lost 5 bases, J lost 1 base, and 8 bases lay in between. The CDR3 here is CASSPPLNTGELFF. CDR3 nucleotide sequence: TGTGCCAGCAGTCCCCCCCTGAACACCGGGGAGCTGTTTTTT.

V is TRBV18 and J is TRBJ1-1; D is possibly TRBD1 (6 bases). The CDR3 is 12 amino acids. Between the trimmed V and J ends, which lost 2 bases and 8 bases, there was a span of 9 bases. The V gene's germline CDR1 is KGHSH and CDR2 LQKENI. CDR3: CASSPWTEEAFF. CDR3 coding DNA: TGTGCCAGCTCACCATGGACAGAGGAAGCTTTCTTT.

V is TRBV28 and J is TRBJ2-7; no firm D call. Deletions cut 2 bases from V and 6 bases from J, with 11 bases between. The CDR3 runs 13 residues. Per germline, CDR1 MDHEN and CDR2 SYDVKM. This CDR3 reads CASSLAAYLEQYF. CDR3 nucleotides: TGTGCCAGCAGTTTAGCGGCCTATCTCGAGCAGTACTTC.

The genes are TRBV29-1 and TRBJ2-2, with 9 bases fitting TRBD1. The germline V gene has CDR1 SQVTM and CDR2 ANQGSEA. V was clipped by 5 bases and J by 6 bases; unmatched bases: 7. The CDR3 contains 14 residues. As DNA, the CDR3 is TGCAGCGTTTTAATACAGGGGGCGTCCGGGGAGCTGTTTTTT. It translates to CSVLIQGASGELFF.

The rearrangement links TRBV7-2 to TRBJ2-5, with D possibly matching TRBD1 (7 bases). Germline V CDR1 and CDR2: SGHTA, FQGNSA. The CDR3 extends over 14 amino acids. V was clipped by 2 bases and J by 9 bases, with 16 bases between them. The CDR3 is CASSLNTGEVAQYF. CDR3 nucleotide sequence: TGTGCCAGCAGCTTAAATACAGGGGAGGTGGCCCAGTACTTC.

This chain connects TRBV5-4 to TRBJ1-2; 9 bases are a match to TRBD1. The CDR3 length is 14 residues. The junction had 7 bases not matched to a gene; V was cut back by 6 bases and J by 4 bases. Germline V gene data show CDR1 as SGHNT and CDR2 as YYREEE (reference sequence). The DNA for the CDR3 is TGTGCCAGCAACCTACCGGGACAGGGCTATGGCTACACCTTC. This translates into CASNLPGQGYGYTF.

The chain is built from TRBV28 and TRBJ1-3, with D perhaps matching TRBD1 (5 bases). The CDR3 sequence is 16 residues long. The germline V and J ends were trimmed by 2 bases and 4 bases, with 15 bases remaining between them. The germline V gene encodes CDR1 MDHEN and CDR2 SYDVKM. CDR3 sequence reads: CASSLGDPRQGNTIYF. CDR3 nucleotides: TGTGCCAGCAGTTTAGGGGACCCTCGGCAAGGAAACACCATATATTTT.

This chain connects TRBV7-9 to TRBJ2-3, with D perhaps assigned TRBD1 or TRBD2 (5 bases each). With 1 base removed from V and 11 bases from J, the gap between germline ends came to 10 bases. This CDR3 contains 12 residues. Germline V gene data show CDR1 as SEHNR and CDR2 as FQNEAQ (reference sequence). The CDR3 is CASSLGGSEQYF. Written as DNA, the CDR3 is TGTGCCAGCAGCTTAGGGGGGAGCGAGCAGTATTTT.

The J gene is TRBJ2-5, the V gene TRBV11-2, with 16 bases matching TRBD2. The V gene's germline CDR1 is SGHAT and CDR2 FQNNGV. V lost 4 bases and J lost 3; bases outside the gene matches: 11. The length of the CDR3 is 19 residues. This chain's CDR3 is CASSSTGTSGRAVEETQYF. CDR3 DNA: TGTGCCAGCAGCTCCACCGGGACTAGCGGGAGGGCCGTCGAAGAGACCCAGTACTTC.

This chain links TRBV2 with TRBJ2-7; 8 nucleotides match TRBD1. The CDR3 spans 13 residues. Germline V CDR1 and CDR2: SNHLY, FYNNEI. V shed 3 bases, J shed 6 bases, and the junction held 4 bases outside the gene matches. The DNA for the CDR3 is TGTGCCAGCAGTGAGACAGGGGTAGCCGAGCAGTACTTC. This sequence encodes CASSETGVAEQYF.

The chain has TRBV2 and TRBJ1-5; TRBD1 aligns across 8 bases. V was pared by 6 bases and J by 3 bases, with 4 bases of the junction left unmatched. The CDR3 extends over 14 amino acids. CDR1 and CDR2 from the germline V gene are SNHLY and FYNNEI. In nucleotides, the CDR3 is TGTGCCAGCAGCCAGGACAGGGCCAATCAGCCCCAGCATTTT. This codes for CASSQDRANQPQHF.

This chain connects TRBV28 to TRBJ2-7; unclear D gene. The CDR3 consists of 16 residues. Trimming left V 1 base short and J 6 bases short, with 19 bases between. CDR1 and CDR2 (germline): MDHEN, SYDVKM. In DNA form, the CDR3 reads TGTGCCAGCAGTTTATCGGTGCCCAGTGAGGTTCGCGAGCAGTACTTC. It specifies CASSLSVPSEVREQYF.

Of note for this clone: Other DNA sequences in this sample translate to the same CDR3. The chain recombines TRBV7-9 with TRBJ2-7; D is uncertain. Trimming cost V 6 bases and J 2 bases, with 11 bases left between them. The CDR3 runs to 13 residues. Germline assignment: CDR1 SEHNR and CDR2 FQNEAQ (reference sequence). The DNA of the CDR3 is TGTGCCAGCAGTTCGACGGAGACCTACGAGCAGTACTTC. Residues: CASSSTETYEQYF.

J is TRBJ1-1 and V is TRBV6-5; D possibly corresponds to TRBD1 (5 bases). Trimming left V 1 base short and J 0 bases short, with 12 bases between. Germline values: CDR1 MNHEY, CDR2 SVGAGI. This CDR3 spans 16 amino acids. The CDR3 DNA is TGTGCCAGCAGTTACTTACCGGGACGGATGAACACTGAAGCTTTCTTT. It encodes CASSYLPGRMNTEAFF.

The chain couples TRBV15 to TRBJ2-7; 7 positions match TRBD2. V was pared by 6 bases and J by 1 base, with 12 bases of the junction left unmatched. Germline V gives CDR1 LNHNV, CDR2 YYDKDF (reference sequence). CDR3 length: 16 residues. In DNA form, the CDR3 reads TGTGCCACCAGAAGTTGGGTGGGAGCGGGATCCTACGAGCAGTACTTC. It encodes CATRSWVGAGSYEQYF.

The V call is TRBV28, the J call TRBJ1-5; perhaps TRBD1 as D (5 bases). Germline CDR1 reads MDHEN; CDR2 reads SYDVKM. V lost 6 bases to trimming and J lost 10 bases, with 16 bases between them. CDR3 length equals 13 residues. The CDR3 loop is CASRLLQRGPQHF. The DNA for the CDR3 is TGTGCCAGCAGATTACTCCAGAGGGGACCCCAGCATTTT.

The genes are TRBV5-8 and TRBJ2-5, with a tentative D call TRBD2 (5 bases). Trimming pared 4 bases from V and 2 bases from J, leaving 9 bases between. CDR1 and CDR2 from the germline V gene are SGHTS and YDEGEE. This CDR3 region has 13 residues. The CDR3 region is CASSPGLQETQYF. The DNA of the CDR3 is TGTGCCAGCAGCCCGGGATTGCAAGAGACCCAGTACTTC.

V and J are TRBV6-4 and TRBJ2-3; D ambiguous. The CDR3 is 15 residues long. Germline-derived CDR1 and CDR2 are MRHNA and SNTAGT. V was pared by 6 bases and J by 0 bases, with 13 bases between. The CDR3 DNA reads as TGTGCCAGCAGGAACGGAGTAACTAGCACAGATACGCAGTATTTT. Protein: CASRNGVTSTDTQYF.

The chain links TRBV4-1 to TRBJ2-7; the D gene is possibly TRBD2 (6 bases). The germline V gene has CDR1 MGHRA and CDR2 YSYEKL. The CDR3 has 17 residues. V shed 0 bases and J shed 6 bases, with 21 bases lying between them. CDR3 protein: CASSQDGGAGHYSEQYF. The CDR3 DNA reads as TGCGCCAGCAGCCAAGATGGAGGGGCCGGCCATTATTCCGAGCAGTACTTC.

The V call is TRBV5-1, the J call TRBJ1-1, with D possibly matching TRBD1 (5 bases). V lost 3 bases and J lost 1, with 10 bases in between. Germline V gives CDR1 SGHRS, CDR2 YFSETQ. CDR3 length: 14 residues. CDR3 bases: TGCGCCAGCAGCTGGAGGGGCGCGAACACTGAAGCTTTCTTT. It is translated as CASSWRGANTEAFF.

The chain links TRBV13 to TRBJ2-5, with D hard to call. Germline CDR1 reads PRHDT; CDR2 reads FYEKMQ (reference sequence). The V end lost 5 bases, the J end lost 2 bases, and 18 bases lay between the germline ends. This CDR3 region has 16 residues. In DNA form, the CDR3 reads TGTGCCAGCAGCCCTGGACGGGTACTCTTTCAAGAGACCCAGTACTTC. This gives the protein CASSPGRVLFQETQYF.

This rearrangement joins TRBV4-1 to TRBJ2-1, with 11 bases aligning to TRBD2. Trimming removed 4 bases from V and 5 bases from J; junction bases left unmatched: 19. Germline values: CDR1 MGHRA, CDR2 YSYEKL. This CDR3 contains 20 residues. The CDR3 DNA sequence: TGCGCCAGCAGCCGGACATCTACGCTTTTAGCGGGAGGGCCAAACAATGAGCAGTTCTTC. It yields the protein CASSRTSTLLAGGPNNEQFF.

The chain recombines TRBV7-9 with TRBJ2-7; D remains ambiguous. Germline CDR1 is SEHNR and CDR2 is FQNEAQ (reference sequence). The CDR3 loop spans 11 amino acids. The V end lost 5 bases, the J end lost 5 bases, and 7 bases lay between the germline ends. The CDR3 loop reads CASSLTDEQYF. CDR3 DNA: TGTGCCAGCAGCCTTACAGACGAGCAGTACTTC.

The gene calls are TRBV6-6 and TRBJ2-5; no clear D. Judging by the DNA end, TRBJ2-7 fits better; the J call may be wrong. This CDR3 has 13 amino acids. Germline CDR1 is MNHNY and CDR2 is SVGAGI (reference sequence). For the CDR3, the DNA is TGTGCCAGCAGTTACGTACAAGTAAACGAGCAGTACTTC. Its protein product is CASSYVQVNEQYF.

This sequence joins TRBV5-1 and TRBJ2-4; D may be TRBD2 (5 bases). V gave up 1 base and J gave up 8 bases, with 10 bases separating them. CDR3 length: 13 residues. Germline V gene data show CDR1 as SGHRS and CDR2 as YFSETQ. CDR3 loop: CASSLRRSDIQYF. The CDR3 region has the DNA TGCGCCAGCAGCTTGCGGAGGTCAGACATTCAGTACTTC.

This CDR3 reads CASSDGGAEAFF. The CDR3 DNA reads TGTGCCAGCAGTGATGGCGGGGCTGAAGCTTTCTTT. The chain links TRBV25-1 to TRBJ1-1, with D uncertain. The ends were cut back, 3 bases at V and 6 bases at J, with 8 bases in the middle. This CDR3 is 12 amino acids long. Germline V gives CDR1 MGHDK, CDR2 SYGVNS.

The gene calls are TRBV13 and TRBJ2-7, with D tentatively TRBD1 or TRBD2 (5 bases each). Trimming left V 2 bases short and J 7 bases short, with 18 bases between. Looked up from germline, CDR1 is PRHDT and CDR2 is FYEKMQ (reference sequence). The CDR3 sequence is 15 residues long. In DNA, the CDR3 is TGTGCCAGCAGCTTAAGTTCCCGAGGGACGGGGGAGCAGTACTTC. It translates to CASSLSSRGTGEQYF.

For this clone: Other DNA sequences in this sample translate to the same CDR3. In DNA form, the CDR3 reads TGTGCCAGCAGTTTATCACCCGGGACAGGGGTCTACGAGCAGTACTTC. Encoded protein: CASSLSPGTGVYEQYF. The V and J genes are TRBV27 and TRBJ2-7, with 10 positions matching TRBD1. After removal of 0 bases from V and 3 bases from J, the junction contained 5 bases not matched to a gene. Germline V gene lookup returns CDR1 MNHEY and CDR2 SMNVEV (reference sequence). This CDR3 region has 16 residues.